This TCR beta chain was retrieved from a study of human T cells and chemical hapten exposure. TCRdb analysed the RACE reads with MiXCR anew, one entry per CDR3 protein. Of 70,000 to 95,000 distinct CDR3 sequences listed, 6.5% to 8.5% were seen once; the top ten hold 1% to 1.5%. This clonotype showed up just a few times. The J segment lost 3 bases and the V segment lost 3 bases, leaving 11 bases of the junction unmatched. This CDR3 comprises 17 residues. Germline CDR1 and CDR2: SGHRS and YFSETQ. Time point noted: patch test 2, 6 weeks after DPC sensitization. Treatment of the sample: therapeutic diphenylcyclopropenone sensitization with weekly scalp DPC.

The clonotype originates from a woman in her twenties or thirties with alopecia areata. Some clones in this sample may be carry-over from other donors' samples. Sample: whole blood, taken in connection with sensitization to the hapten diphenylcyclopropenone (DPC). This chain joins TRBV5-1 and TRBJ2-5, with 10 bases lining up with TRBD1. This chain's CDR3 is CASSSGDRGSDKETQYF. As DNA, the CDR3 is TGCGCCAGCAGCTCGGGGGACAGGGGCTCGGACAAAGAGACCCAGTACTTC.